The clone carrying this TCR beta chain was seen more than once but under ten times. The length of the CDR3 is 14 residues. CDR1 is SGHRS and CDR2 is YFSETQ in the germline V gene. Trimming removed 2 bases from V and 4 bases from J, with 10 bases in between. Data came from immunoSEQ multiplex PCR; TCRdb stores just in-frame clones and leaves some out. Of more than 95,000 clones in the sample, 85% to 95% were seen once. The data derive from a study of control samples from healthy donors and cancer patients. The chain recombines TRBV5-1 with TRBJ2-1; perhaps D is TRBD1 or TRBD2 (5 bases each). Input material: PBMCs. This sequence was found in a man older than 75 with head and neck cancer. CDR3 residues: CASSFGDQYNEQFF. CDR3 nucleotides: TGCGCCAGCAGCTTCGGGGACCAGTACAATGAGCAGTTCTTC.